This T cell receptor (beta chain) was profiled in a study of blood T cells in healthy people across ages. Points from the study as a whole: Compared with aged donors, long-lived donors showed fewer expanded clones, suggesting selection. TCR beta diversity per million T cells fell roughly linearly with age.

V lost 3 bases, J lost 0 bases, and 15 bases lay in between. The CDR3 sequence is 17 residues long. Germline CDR1 reads LGHNT; CDR2 reads FRNRAP. Through a sample-barcoded 5' primer and a J-beta primer mix, a second PCR was run for roughly 7 to 12 cycles. Samples each returned at least 2.5 million CDR3-containing paired-end reads. TCRdb recomputed calls from the 5' RACE reads with MiXCR, one row per CDR3 protein. The table records around 1,000,000 distinct CDR3 sequences, under 30% of them present only once. Every participating donor contributed approximately 10 milliliters of peripheral blood through a draw. For this clonotype: Its cognate antigen is unknown.

The same specimen was also included in a second study, on T cells of mothers and their children.

The TCR sequence derives from a girl aged 2-10 years in good health. Sequencing used blood. The rearrangement uses TRBV12-5 and TRBJ2-4; no firm D call. CDR3 coding DNA: TGTGCTAGTGGTTTTTCCCCACTCGACCTAGCCAAAAACATTCAGTACTTC. Translating gives CASGFSPLDLAKNIQYF. Full variable domain (outside the CDR3, taken from reference TRBV12-5 and TRBJ2-4): DARVTQTPRHKVTEMGQEVTMRCQPILGHNTVFWYRQTMMQGLELLAYFRNRAPLDDSGMPKDRFSAEMPDATLATLKIQPSEPRDSAVYFCASGFSPLDLAKNIQYFGAGTRLSVL.